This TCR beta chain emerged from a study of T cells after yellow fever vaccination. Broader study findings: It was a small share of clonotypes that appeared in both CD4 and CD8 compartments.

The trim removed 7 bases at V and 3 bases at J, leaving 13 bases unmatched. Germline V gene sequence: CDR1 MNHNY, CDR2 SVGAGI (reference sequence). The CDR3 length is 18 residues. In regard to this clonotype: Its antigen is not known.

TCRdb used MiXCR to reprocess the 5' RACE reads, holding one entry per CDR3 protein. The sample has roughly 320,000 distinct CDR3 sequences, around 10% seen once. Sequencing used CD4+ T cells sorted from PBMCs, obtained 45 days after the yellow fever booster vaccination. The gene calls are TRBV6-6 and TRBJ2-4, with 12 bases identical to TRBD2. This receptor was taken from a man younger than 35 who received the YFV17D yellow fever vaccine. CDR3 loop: CASTELAGGLLVKNIQYF. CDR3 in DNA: TGTGCCAGCACCGAACTAGCGGGGGGTCTGTTGGTCAAAAACATTCAGTACTTC.